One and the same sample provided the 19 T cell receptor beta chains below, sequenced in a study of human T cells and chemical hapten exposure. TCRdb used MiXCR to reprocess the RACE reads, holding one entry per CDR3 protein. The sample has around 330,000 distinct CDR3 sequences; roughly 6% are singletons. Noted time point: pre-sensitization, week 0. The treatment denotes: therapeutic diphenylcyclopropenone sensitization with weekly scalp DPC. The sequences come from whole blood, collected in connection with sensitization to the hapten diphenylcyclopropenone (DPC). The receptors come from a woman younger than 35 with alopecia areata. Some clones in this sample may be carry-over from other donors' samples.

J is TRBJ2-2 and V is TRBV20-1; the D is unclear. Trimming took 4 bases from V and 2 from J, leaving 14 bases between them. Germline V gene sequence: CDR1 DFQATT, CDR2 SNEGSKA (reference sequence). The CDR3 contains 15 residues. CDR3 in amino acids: CSATSPRSNTGELFF. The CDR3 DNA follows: TGCAGTGCTACCTCGCCAAGAAGTAACACCGGGGAGCTGTTTTTT.

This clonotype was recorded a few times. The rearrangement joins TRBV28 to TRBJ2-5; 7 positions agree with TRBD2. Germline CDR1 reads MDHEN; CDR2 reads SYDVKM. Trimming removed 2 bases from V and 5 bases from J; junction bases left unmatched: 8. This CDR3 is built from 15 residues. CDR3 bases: TGTGCCAGCAGTTTAGAGGTTAGCGGGTCGGAGACCCAGTACTTC. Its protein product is CASSLEVSGSETQYF.

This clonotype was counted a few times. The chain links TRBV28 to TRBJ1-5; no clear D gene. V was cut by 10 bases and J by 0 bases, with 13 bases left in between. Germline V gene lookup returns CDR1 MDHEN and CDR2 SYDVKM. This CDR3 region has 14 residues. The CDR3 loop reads CATGRSHSNQPQHF. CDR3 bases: TGTGCCACTGGCAGATCCCATAGCAATCAGCCCCAGCATTTT.

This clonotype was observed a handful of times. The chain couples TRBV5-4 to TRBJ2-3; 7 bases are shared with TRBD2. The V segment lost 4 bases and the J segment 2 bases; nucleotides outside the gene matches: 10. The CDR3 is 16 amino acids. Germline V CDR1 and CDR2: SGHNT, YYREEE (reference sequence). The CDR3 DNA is TGTGCCAGCAGCCTCGGGGCGGGAGCAAACACAGATACGCAGTATTTT. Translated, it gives CASSLGAGANTDTQYF.

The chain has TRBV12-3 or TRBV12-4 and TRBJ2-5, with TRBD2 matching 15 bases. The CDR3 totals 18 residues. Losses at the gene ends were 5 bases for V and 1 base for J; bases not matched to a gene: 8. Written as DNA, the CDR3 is TGTGCCAGCAGTCAACCGGGACTAGCGGGGGGCCGCCAAGAGACCCAGTACTTC. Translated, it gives CASSQPGLAGGRQETQYF.

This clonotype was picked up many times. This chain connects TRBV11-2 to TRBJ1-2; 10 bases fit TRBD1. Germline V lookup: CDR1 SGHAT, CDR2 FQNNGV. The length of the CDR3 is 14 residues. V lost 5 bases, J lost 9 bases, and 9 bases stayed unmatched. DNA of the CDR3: TGTGCCAGCAGCCCCCTCCGGGACAGGGGTAGCTACACCTTC. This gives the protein CASSPLRDRGSYTF.

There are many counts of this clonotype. This chain's CDR3 is CSVEMSGGAREQFF. The CDR3 DNA reads as TGCAGCGTTGAGATGAGCGGGGGGGCAAGAGAGCAGTTCTTC. This chain connects TRBV29-1 to TRBJ2-1, with 10 bases matching TRBD2. The V gene's germline CDR1 is SQVTM and CDR2 ANQGSEA. There are 14 residues in the CDR3. V lost 3 bases and J lost 10; bases outside the gene matches: 9.

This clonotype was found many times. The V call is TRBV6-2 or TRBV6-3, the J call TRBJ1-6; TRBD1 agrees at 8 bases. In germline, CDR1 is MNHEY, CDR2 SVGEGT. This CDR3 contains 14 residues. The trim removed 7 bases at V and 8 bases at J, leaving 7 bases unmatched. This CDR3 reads CASKWTGRHSPLHF. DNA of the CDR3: TGTGCCAGCAAATGGACAGGGAGGCATTCACCCCTCCACTTT.

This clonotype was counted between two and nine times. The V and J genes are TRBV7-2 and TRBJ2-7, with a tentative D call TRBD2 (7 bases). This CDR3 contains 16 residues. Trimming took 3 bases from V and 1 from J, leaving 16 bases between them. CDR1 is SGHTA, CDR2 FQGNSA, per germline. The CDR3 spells CASSLGASGLSYEQYF. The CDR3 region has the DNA TGTGCCAGCAGCTTGGGGGCTAGCGGATTATCCTACGAGCAGTACTTC.

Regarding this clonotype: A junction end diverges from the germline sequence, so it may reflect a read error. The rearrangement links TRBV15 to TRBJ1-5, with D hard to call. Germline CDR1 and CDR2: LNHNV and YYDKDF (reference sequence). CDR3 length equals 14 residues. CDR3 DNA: TGTGCCACCAGGGCGGTCAACAGCAACCAGCCCCAGCATTTT. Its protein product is CATRAVNSNQPQHF.

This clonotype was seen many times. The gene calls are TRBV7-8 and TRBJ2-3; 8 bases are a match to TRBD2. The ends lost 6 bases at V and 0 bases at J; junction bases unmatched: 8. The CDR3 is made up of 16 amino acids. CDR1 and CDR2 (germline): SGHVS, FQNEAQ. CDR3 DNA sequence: TGTGCCAGCAGTTGGAAACTAGCGGCCAGCACAGATACGCAGTATTTT. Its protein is CASSWKLAASTDTQYF. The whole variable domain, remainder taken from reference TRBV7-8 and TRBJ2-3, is GAGVSQSPRYKVAKRGQDVALRCDPISGHVSLFWYQQALGQGPEFLTYFQNEAQLDKSGLPSDRFFAERPEGSVSTLKIQRTQQEDSAVYLCASSWKLAASTDTQYFGPGTRLTVL.

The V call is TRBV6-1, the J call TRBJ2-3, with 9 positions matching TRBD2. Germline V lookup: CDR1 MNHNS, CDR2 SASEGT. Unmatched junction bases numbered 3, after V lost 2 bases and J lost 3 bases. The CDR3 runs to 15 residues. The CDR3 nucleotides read TGTGCCAGCAGTGAAACGCGGGGGGGGACAGATACGCAGTATTTT. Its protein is CASSETRGGTDTQYF.

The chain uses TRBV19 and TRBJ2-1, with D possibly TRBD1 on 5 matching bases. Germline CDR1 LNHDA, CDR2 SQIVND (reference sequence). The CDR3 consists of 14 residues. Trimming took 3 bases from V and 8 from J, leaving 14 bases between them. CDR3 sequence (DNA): TGTGCCAGTAGTATGAATACAGGCTGGGATGAGCAGTTCTTC. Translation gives CASSMNTGWDEQFF.

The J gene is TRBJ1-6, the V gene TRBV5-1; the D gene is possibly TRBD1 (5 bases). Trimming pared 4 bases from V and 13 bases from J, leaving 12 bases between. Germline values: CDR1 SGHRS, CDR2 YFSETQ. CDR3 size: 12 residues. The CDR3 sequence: CASSGQGQPLHF. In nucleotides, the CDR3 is TGCGCCAGCAGCGGGCAGGGTCAGCCCCTCCACTTT.

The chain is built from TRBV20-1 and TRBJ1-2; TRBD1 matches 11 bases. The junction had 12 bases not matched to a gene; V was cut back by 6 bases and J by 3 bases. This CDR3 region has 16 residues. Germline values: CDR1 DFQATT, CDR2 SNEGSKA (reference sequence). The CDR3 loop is CSASGQGAGDDYGYTF. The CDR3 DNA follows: TGCAGTGCCTCCGGACAGGGGGCCGGGGATGACTATGGCTACACCTTC.

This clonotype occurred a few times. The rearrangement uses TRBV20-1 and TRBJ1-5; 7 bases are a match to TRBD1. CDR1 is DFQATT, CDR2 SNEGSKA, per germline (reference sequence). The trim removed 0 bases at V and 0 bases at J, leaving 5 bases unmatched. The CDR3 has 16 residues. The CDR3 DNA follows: TGCAGTGCTAGAGATCAAGGGGGCCATAGCAATCAGCCCCAGCATTTT. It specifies CSARDQGGHSNQPQHF.

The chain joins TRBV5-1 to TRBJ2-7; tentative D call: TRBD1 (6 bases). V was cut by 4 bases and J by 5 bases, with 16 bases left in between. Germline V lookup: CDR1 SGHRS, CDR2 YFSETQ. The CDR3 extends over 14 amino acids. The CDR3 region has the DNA TGCGCCAGCAGCCTAACGACAGGTCCCGACGAGCAGTACTTC. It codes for CASSLTTGPDEQYF.

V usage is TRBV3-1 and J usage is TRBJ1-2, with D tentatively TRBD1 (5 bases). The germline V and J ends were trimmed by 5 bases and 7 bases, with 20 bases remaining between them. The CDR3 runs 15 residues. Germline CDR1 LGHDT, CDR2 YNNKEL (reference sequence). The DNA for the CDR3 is TGTGCCAGCAGCGTGTCCGGGACGGACTCGACTGGCTACACCTTC. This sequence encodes CASSVSGTDSTGYTF.

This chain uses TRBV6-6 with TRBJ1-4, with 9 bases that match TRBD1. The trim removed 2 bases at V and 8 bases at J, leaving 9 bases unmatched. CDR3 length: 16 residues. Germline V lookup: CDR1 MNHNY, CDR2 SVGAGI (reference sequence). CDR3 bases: TGTGCCAGCAGTTACACAACAGGGGGCTCTTCCGAAAAACTGTTTTTT. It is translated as CASSYTTGGSSEKLFF.